This TCR beta chain was obtained from a study of blood T cell repertoires in COVID-19. The V and J ends lost 5 bases and 3 bases, in that order; junction bases with no gene match: 7. From germline, CDR1 is SGHTA and CDR2 FQGNSA. CDR3 length: 14 amino acids. A word on this clone: This sample includes further DNA sequences coding for the same CDR3.

Only in-frame clones appear in the TCRdb table, and some are missing; sequencing was by immunoSEQ multiplex PCR. Of under 350,000 clones detected, approximately 90% appear once; the ten largest clones hold about 7%. This TCR came from a woman under 40 with COVID-19, enrolled during active disease. V usage is TRBV7-2 and J usage is TRBJ2-7; 7 positions match TRBD1. Sequencing input: peripheral blood. In DNA form, the CDR3 reads TGTGCCAGCAGCAAGACAGGGCCCCACTACGAGCAGTACTTC. Encoded protein: CASSKTGPHYEQYF. The entire variable domain, with the rest obtained from reference TRBV7-2 and TRBJ2-7, is as follows: GAGVSQSPSNKVTEKGKDVELRCDPISGHTALYWYRQSLGQGLEFLIYFQGNSAPDKSGLPSDRFSAERTGGSVSTLTIQRTQQEDSAVYLCASSKTGPHYEQYFGPGTRLTVT.